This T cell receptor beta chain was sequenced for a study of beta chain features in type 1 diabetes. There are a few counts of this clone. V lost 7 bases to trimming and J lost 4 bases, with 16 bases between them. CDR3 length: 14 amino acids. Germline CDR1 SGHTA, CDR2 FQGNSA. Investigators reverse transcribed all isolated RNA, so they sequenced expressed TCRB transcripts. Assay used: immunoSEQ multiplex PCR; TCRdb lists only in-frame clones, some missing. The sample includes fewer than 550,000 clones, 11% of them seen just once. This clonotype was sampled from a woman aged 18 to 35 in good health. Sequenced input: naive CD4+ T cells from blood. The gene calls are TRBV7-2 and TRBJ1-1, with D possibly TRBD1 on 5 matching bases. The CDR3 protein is CASTRSAGPTEAFF. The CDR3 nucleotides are TGTGCCAGCACCCGATCAGCGGGGCCCACTGAAGCTTTCTTT.